Described below is a single TCR beta chain sequence and its context. Four PCR rounds used nested alpha and beta constant region primers plus the SP2 primer. Reverse transcription of blood and skin TCR RNA was primed at alpha and beta constant regions. Each CDR3 protein is one row after TCRdb ran MiXCR on the 5' RACE reads. The sample holds 55,000 to 70,000 distinct CDR3 sequences, roughly 7% seen once. This record comes from a study of naive and memory T cell subsets. TCR cDNA received a 3' ligated oligonucleotide that carried a UMI. Reverse transcription used DNase-treated unsorted total RNA, aiming for roughly 1 to 1,100 ng. In germline, CDR1 is MNHEY, CDR2 SVGAGI. V lost 6 bases and J lost 8; bases outside the gene matches: 9. The CDR3 is 14 residues long.

This receptor was obtained from a male donor in good health. The genes are TRBV6-5 and TRBJ1-4, with 7 bases lining up with TRBD1. DNA for the CDR3: TGTGCCAGCAGGCGCGGACAGGATCGAGAAAAACTGTTTTTT. Translating it yields CASRRGQDREKLFF.